This is a list of T cell receptor beta chains from one sample in a study of cytotoxic CD8 clonotypes in ibrutinib-treated CLL. This table comes from immunoSEQ multiplex PCR, and its TCRdb copy is limited to in-frame clones, with some not included. Among some 92,000 clones, roughly three quarters were seen once, and the ten largest hold around 23%. Material: PBMCs, obtained after 24 months of ibrutinib treatment. These TCRs come from a human donor with chronic lymphocytic leukemia. Both conserved end residues are part of each CDR3. A D gene is named only where the DNA matches it firmly. Size tells how often a clone was seen (once, few, many) or the class of an expanded clone, and some rows leave it out.

clone size: .
J gene: TRBJ2-1
V gene: TRBV18
D gene: TRBD2
CDR3 protein: CASSQISVGGSYNEQFF
CDR3 DNA: TGTGCCAGCTCCCAAATTAGCGTGGGAGGGTCCTACAATGAGCAGTTCTTC

clone size: .
J gene: TRBJ2-7
V gene: TRBV13
D gene: .
CDR3 protein: CASSGPTGFYEQYF
CDR3 DNA: TGTGCCAGCAGCGGACCGACAGGATTCTACGAGCAGTACTTC

clone size: .
J gene: TRBJ2-7
V gene: TRBV19
D gene: .
CDR3 protein: CASSRDAKGAYEQYF
CDR3 DNA: TGTGCCAGTAGCCGGGACGCCAAGGGGGCCTACGAGCAGTACTTC

clone size: .
J gene: TRBJ1-1
V gene: TRBV18
D gene: .
CDR3 protein: CASSPGSEGTEAFF
CDR3 DNA: TGTGCCAGCTCACCGGGGTCGGAGGGCACTGAAGCTTTCTTT

clone size: .
J gene: TRBJ1-5
V gene: TRBV21-1
D gene: .
CDR3 protein: CASSKCARPHAYGQGTNSNQPQHF
CDR3 DNA: TGTGCCAGCAGCAAATGTGCAAGGCCCCATGCGTACGGACAGGGCACTAATAGCAATCAGCCCCAGCATTTT

clone size: .
J gene: TRBJ2-7
V gene: TRBV7-9
D gene: .
CDR3 protein: CASSRGLLYEQYF
CDR3 DNA: TGTGCCAGCAGCCGGGGACTTCTCTACGAGCAGTACTTC

clone size: .
J gene: TRBJ1-4
V gene: TRBV19
D gene: .
CDR3 protein: CASSIGDPPQKLFF
CDR3 DNA: TGTGCCAGTAGTATAGGGGACCCTCCACAAAAACTGTTTTTT

clone size: .
J gene: TRBJ1-1
V gene: TRBV23-1
D gene: .
CDR3 protein: CASSQSEGRSAMNTEAFF
CDR3 DNA: TGCGCCAGCAGTCAATCGGAGGGCAGGAGTGCCATGAACACTGAAGCTTTCTTT

clone size: .
J gene: TRBJ1-1
V gene: TRBV6-5
D gene: TRBD1
CDR3 protein: CASSYGTANTEAFF
CDR3 DNA: TGTGCCAGCAGTTACGGGACAGCGAACACTGAAGCTTTCTTT

clone size: few
J gene: TRBJ1-1
V gene: TRBV27
D gene: .
CDR3 protein: CASSLRVLNTEAFF
CDR3 DNA: TGTGCCAGCAGTTTGCGGGTGCTGAACACTGAAGCTTTCTTT

clone size: .
J gene: TRBJ1-3
V gene: TRBV7-2
D gene: .
CDR3 protein: CASSLRNDGNTIYF
CDR3 DNA: TGTGCCAGCAGCTTACGTAACGATGGAAACACCATATATTTT

clone size: .
J gene: TRBJ1-5
V gene: TRBV7-9
D gene: .
CDR3 protein: CASMGLNQPQHF
CDR3 DNA: TGTGCCAGCATGGGGCTGAATCAGCCCCAGCATTTT

clone size: .
J gene: TRBJ2-7
V gene: TRBV28
D gene: TRBD2
CDR3 protein: CASSLGRRGGEQYF
CDR3 DNA: TGTGCCAGCAGTTTGGGCAGGCGGGGGGGTGAGCAGTACTTC

clone size: .
J gene: TRBJ2-2
V gene: TRBV6-5
D gene: TRBD2
CDR3 protein: CASSSSGGVTGELFF
CDR3 DNA: TGTGCCAGCAGTTCCAGCGGGGGGGTCACCGGGGAGCTGTTTTTT

clone size: .
J gene: TRBJ2-7
V gene: TRBV2
D gene: TRBD1
CDR3 protein: CASSEKSWDREDEQYF
CDR3 DNA: TGTGCCAGCAGTGAAAAATCTTGGGACAGGGAGGACGAGCAGTACTTC

clone size: .
J gene: TRBJ1-5
V gene: TRBV28
D gene: .
CDR3 protein: CASSLWAIPSNQPQHF
CDR3 DNA: TGTGCCAGCAGTTTATGGGCCATCCCTAGCAATCAGCCCCAGCATTTT

clone size: .
J gene: TRBJ2-1
V gene: TRBV6-1
D gene: .
CDR3 protein: CASIRPGINEQFF
CDR3 DNA: TGTGCCAGCATACGTCCGGGAATCAATGAGCAGTTCTTC

clone size: .
J gene: TRBJ2-4
V gene: TRBV29-1
D gene: .
CDR3 protein: CSVEGGSKNIQYF
CDR3 DNA: TGCAGCGTTGAAGGAGGGAGCAAAAACATTCAGTACTTC

clone size: .
J gene: TRBJ2-1
V gene: TRBV28
D gene: TRBD2
CDR3 protein: CASSQTSGPYNEQFF
CDR3 DNA: TGTGCCAGCAGTCAGACTAGCGGACCCTACAATGAGCAGTTCTTC

clone size: .
J gene: TRBJ2-2
V gene: TRBV18
D gene: .
CDR3 protein: CASSPYNGDTGELFF
CDR3 DNA: TGTGCCAGCTCACCATATAACGGGGATACCGGGGAGCTGTTTTTT

clone size: many
J gene: TRBJ2-3
V gene: TRBV4-1
D gene: .
CDR3 protein: CASSHDTDTQYF
CDR3 DNA: TGCGCCAGCAGCCACGACACAGATACGCAGTATTTT

clone size: .
J gene: TRBJ2-1
V gene: TRBV6-1
D gene: TRBD2
CDR3 protein: CASTRSGVYNEQFF
CDR3 DNA: TGTGCCAGCACTCGTAGCGGGGTATACAATGAGCAGTTCTTC

clone size: .
J gene: TRBJ1-1
V gene: TRBV28
D gene: .
CDR3 protein: CASSAAGHQSTEAFF
CDR3 DNA: TGTGCCAGCAGTGCCGCGGGACACCAGAGCACTGAAGCTTTCTTT

clone size: once
J gene: TRBJ1-5
V gene: TRBV28
D gene: .
CDR3 protein: CACREGQINQPQHF
CDR3 DNA: TGTGCCTGCAGGGAAGGACAGATCAATCAGCCCCAGCATTTT

clone size: .
J gene: TRBJ2-5
V gene: TRBV9
D gene: TRBD2
CDR3 protein: CASSERSGRGVQETQYF
CDR3 DNA: TGTGCCAGCAGCGAGAGGAGCGGGAGAGGGGTACAAGAGACCCAGTACTTC

clone size: .
J gene: TRBJ2-5
V gene: TRBV27
D gene: .
CDR3 protein: CASSFRETQYF
CDR3 DNA: TGTGCCAGCAGTTTCCGAGAGACCCAGTACTTC

clone size: .
J gene: TRBJ1-1
V gene: TRBV2
D gene: .
CDR3 protein: CASSEERGTEAFF
CDR3 DNA: TGTGCCAGCAGTGAAGAAAGGGGCACTGAAGCTTTCTTT

clone size: few
J gene: TRBJ2-2
V gene: TRBV7-8
D gene: .
CDR3 protein: CASSPYTGELFF
CDR3 DNA: TGTGCCAGCAGCCCCTACACCGGGGAGCTGTTTTTT